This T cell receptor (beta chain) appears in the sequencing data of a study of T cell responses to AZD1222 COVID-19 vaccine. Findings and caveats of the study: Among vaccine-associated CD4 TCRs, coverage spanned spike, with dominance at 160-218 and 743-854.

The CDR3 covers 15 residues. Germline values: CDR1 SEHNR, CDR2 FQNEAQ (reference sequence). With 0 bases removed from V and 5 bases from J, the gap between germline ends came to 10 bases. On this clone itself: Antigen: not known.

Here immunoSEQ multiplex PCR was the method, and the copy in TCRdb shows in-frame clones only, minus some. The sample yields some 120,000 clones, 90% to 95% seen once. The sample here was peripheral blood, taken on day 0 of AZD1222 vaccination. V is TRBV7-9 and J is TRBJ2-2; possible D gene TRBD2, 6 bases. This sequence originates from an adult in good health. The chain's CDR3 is CASSLAARGTGELFF. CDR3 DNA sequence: TGTGCCAGCAGCTTAGCGGCCCGGGGGACCGGGGAGCTGTTTTTT.